The clone carrying this T cell receptor beta chain was picked up a small number of times. Its target is not known. This record belongs to a study of T cell repertoires in aging, cancer and after chemotherapy. Regarding the study as a whole: Across the chemotherapy interval, each cancer cohort showed higher median generation probability, suggesting thymic rebound. In cancer patients, declining TCR diversity with age involved lost richness and lost evenness.

The V gene lost 2 bases and the J gene lost 7 bases, with 7 bases spanning the gap. The CDR3 consists of 12 residues. In germline, CDR1 is MNHNS, CDR2 SASEGT. The template was genomic DNA from peripheral blood, not RNA. Multiplex touch-down PCR with TRB-A/B primers amplified rearranged V-D-J TRB sequences. Each CDR3 protein gets one entry after TCRdb re-called the multiplex PCR reads with MiXCR. The table lists 7,000 to 9,000 distinct CDR3 sequences, roughly 32% of them singletons. The receptor was isolated from a human donor in good health. The sample consisted of blood. This rearrangement joins TRBV6-1 to TRBJ2-3; no firm D call. The CDR3 nucleotides are TGTGCCAGCAGTGAAAGGGTGTATACGCAGTATTTT. Encoded protein: CASSERVYTQYF.